The TCR beta chain described here comes from a study of blood T cell repertoires in COVID-19. Across the study: PBMCs, B-cell-depleted T cells, or T cells were the source of the cDNA or gDNA that made up the material.

Libraries were prepared by immunoSEQ multiplex PCR; TCRdb keeps only in-frame clonotypes and omits some of them. The table records about 160,000 clones, roughly 88% of them present only once. The count of this clone is one. V was cut by 3 bases and J by 8 bases, with 10 bases left in between. The CDR3 totals 11 residues. Germline assignment: CDR1 DFQATT and CDR2 SNEGSKA (reference sequence). Sample: peripheral blood. The TCR originated in an elderly woman with active or convalescent COVID-19. This chain uses TRBV20-1 with TRBJ1-1; maybe TRBD1 (6 bases). CDR3 sequence: CSASYQGEAFF. In DNA, the CDR3 is TGCAGTGCTAGTTATCAGGGGGAAGCTTTCTTT.